One TCR beta chain is described in this entry. Its target antigen remains unknown. Base qualities are not at hand, and no much larger clone is one base apart. Each collaborating institution followed its own protocols to collect whole blood in K2EDTA tubes. For TCRbeta analysis, collaborator samples were shipped as frozen whole blood, as isolated PBMCs, or as DNA extracted from either sample type. This entry belongs to a study of blood T cell repertoires in COVID-19 (dated by TCRdb to the early 2020s). In terms of the full investigation: The collaborator samples originated in the United States, Italy and Spain and spanned the acute and convalescent phases of COVID-19. The material from the prospective study consisted of cDNA or gDNA derived from T cells, B-cell-depleted T cells, or PBMCs. The dataset comprised deeply sampled blood TCRbeta repertoires from subjects exposed to, actively infected with, or recovered from COVID-19. The repertoires were made available in a free public database intended to serve as a resource for research on the immune response to SARS-CoV-2. The samples were drawn from the first 160 participants of the ongoing ImmuneRACE study and from 1,254 subjects provided by 6 global collaborators. A de-identified subject ID, COVID-19 status, age in years and sex were almost always included in the sample metadata. Where available, HLA class I and class II types were obtained from metadata supplied by the sample provider rather than from assay-based typing. Paper-wide results and their limitations: The quantity of clinical and demographic metadata differed by source and by participant and was supplied without curation.

Germline trimming amounts to 3 bases on V and 3 bases on J, with 5 as the count of junction bases outside the gene matches. CDR1 and CDR2, per the germline V gene, are SGHRS and YFSETQ. Its CDR3 holds 16 amino acids, cysteine through phenylalanine. Of the read, only the CDR3 DNA is kept; its 48 bases are in frame from base 1. TCRbeta CDR3 regions were amplified from genomic DNA by means of the immunoSEQ Assay, a bias-controlled multiplex PCR. Under the source paper's analysis protocol: The number of nucleated cells in each sample was estimated from the amplification of reference gene primers within the assay. Sequence reads were collapsed and filtered to measure the absolute abundance of every unique TCRbeta CDR3 rearrangement. For each sample, productive Simpson clonality was calculated as the square root of Simpson's diversity index across productive rearrangements. The immuneACCESS repertoire file appears here via TCRdb, limited to in-frame rearrangements. These files lack a portion of the clones; in checked studies, under half of the deficit traces to unresolved V genes, and the cause of the others is not known. V, J and clone size are taken as reported in that table, and D and trimming were inferred from the DNA itself. In all, the sample holds about 90,000 clones, and around four fifths of those were seen once. Approximately 10% of the sample lies in the top ten.

The sequence was obtained from a woman between 70 and 85 years old with active or convalescent COVID-19. The sample consisted of peripheral blood. The V and J segments used are TRBV5-1 and TRBJ2-2; 10 central nucleotides agree with TRBD1. The CDR3 region reads CASSSSGTGDTGELFF. The nucleotide sequence reads as follows: TGCGCCAGCAGCTCCTCCGGGACAGGGGACACCGGGGAGCTGTTTTTT. With the portions outside the CDR3 filled from the reference TRBV5-1 and TRBJ2-2 genes, the complete variable region becomes KAGVTQTPRYLIKTRGQQVTLSCSPISGHRSVSWYQQTPGQGLQFLFEYFSETQRNKGNFPGRFSGRQFSNSRSEMNVSTLELGDSALYLCASSSSGTGDTGELFFGEGSRLTVL.